This entry lists 24 T cell receptor beta chains sequenced from one sample in a study of shared clonotypes between healthy human individuals. Method: immunoSEQ multiplex PCR; TCRdb's copy keeps in-frame clones and lacks some. This table has a few hundred thousand clones, over 50% appearing once. Material: memory CD4+ T cells sorted from blood. Noted subset: CD45RA-negative fraction. All receptors derive from a man under 40 in good health.

This clone has a handful of counts. The CDR3 DNA reads TGTGCCAGCAGCGTAGGAAGCGGGGGGAACACCGGGGAGCTGTTTTTT. Its protein product is CASSVGSGGNTGELFF. This chain joins TRBV9 and TRBJ2-2; 8 bases map to TRBD2. CDR3 length: 16 residues. V lost 0 bases and J lost 1; bases outside the gene matches: 2. Germline CDR1 SGDLS, CDR2 YYNGEE.

The rearrangement joins TRBV29-1 to TRBJ1-5; no reliable D call. V gave up 6 bases and J gave up 2 bases, with 8 bases separating them. Germline CDR1 and CDR2: SQVTM and ANQGSEA. The CDR3 extends over 12 amino acids. The CDR3 region is CSVGFGNQPQHF. CDR3 nucleotide sequence: TGCAGCGTGGGCTTTGGCAATCAGCCCCAGCATTTT.

The chain has TRBV10-3 and TRBJ2-6, with 7 bases identical to TRBD1. The germline V gene encodes CDR1 ENHRY and CDR2 SYGVKD. V lost 3 bases and J lost 5; bases outside the gene matches: 1. The CDR3 consists of 14 residues. CDR3 nucleotide sequence: TGTGCCATCAGTGACAGGGGGAGGGCCAACGTCCTGACTTTC. It codes for CAISDRGRANVLTF.

This clone was detected a few times. The V and J genes are TRBV10-3 and TRBJ1-4; no clear D. This CDR3 spans 14 amino acids. The germline CDR1 and CDR2 sequences are ENHRY and SYGVKD. The ends were cut back, 0 bases at V and 8 bases at J, with 10 bases in the middle. The CDR3 coding sequence is TGTGCCATCAGTGAGTCAGGGTATGGGGAAAAACTGTTTTTT. Its translation: CAISESGYGEKLFF.

The chain recombines TRBV4-3 with TRBJ2-1; D is ambiguous. The CDR3 covers 13 residues. The V gene's germline CDR1 is LGHNA and CDR2 YSLEER. V lost 1 base and J lost 7, with 8 bases in between. The CDR3 DNA follows: TGCGCCAGCAGCCAAGCAACCTGGAATGAGCAGTTCTTC. Amino acid sequence: CASSQATWNEQFF.

A note on this clone: Other DNA sequences within the sample encode an identical CDR3. The V gene is TRBV6-6, the J gene TRBJ2-1, with D tentatively TRBD2 (5 bases). Germline V gene lookup returns CDR1 MNHNY and CDR2 SVGAGI (reference sequence). The CDR3 is made up of 12 amino acids. The V and J ends lost 5 bases and 9 bases respectively, with 11 bases between them. The CDR3 reads CASSTPAGEQFF. The CDR3 DNA reads as TGTGCCAGCAGTACCCCGGCGGGTGAGCAGTTCTTC.

This rearrangement joins TRBV5-4 to TRBJ1-5; no clear D. Trimming pared 4 bases from V and 6 bases from J, leaving 8 bases between. This CDR3 region has 12 residues. The V gene's germline CDR1 is SGHNT and CDR2 YYREEE (reference sequence). In DNA, the CDR3 is TGTGCCAGCAGCCTCCCGGGTCAGCCCCAGCATTTT. This gives the protein CASSLPGQPQHF.

In regard to this clone: Germline and junction disagree at one end, which may indicate a read error. J is TRBJ2-7 and V is TRBV30; 15 bases match TRBD2. Germline loops: CDR1 GTSNPN, CDR2 SVGIG (reference sequence). The CDR3 totals 13 residues. CDR3 nucleotide sequence: TGTGCCTGGAGGGGACTAGCGGGAGGCCGCGTTTGGTTC. Residues: CAWRGLAGGRVWF.

The rearrangement joins TRBV28 to TRBJ1-1, with D maybe TRBD1 (5 bases). The CDR3 runs 10 residues. V was trimmed by 8 bases and J by 8 bases, leaving 9 bases between them. Germline CDR1 and CDR2: MDHEN and SYDVKM. The CDR3 sequence is CASRREEAFF. CDR3 bases: TGTGCCAGCCGCAGGGAAGAAGCTTTCTTT.

The sample holds a few counts of this clone. This sequence joins TRBV5-1 and TRBJ2-1, with 7 bases that match TRBD2. V was clipped by 4 bases and J by 3 bases; unmatched bases: 7. This CDR3 spans 15 amino acids. CDR1 and CDR2 (germline): SGHRS, YFSETQ. In DNA, the CDR3 is TGCGCCAGCAGCGCCACTAGCGCATTCTACAATGAGCAGTTCTTC. Its protein product is CASSATSAFYNEQFF.

This clone appeared once. V is TRBV5-1 and J is TRBJ2-5, with 8 nucleotides matching TRBD1. The CDR3 spans 15 residues. V shed 4 bases and J 4 bases; nucleotides not matched to a gene: 9. CDR1 is SGHRS, CDR2 YFSETQ, per germline. CDR3 in DNA: TGCGCCAGCAGCGTACGGACAGGGTGGGGAGAGACCCAGTACTTC. Encoded protein: CASSVRTGWGETQYF.

The chain uses TRBV5-1 and TRBJ2-7; 12 positions agree with TRBD1. Germline CDR1 SGHRS, CDR2 YFSETQ. V gave up 3 bases and J gave up 5 bases; unmatched junction bases: 12. The CDR3 consists of 17 residues. CDR3 amino acids: CASSSKPAGTGGHEQYF. The CDR3 region has the DNA TGCGCCAGCAGCTCAAAACCAGCCGGGACAGGGGGCCACGAGCAGTACTTC.

This clone is a singleton in its sample. The chain combines TRBV7-2 with TRBJ2-7; 9 nucleotides agree with TRBD2. The ends lost 2 bases at V and 6 bases at J; junction bases unmatched: 11. Germline CDR1 is SGHTA and CDR2 is FQGNSA. This CDR3 is built from 16 residues. CDR3 protein: CASSLSGRSPPREQYF. Written as DNA, the CDR3 is TGTGCCAGCAGCTTAAGCGGGAGGTCCCCGCCGCGCGAGCAGTACTTC. Based on the CDR3 plus reference TRBV7-2 and TRBJ2-7, the full variable domain is GAGVSQSPSNKVTEKGKDVELRCDPISGHTALYWYRQSLGQGLEFLIYFQGNSAPDKSGLPSDRFSAERTGGSVSTLTIQRTQQEDSAVYLCASSLSGRSPPREQYFGPGTRLTVT.

This clone has more than one count but fewer than ten. This chain connects TRBV18 to TRBJ1-1, with D unclear. The CDR3 sequence is 13 residues long. The germline CDR1 and CDR2 sequences are KGHSH and LQKENI. V was pared by 2 bases and J by 4 bases, with 8 bases between. As DNA, the CDR3 is TGTGCCAGCTCACCAAGGGTAAGCACTGAAGCTTTCTTT. It encodes CASSPRVSTEAFF.

The J gene is TRBJ2-6, the V gene TRBV2, with TRBD1 matching 7 bases. Germline V CDR1 and CDR2: SNHLY, FYNNEI. The V segment lost 3 bases and the J segment 3 bases; nucleotides outside the gene matches: 11. CDR3 length: 18 residues. This CDR3 is CASSENFAGTVGANVLTF. In DNA form, the CDR3 reads TGTGCCAGCAGTGAGAACTTCGCCGGGACAGTTGGGGCCAACGTCCTGACTTTC.

V gene TRBV2 combines with J gene TRBJ2-5; 15 nucleotides match TRBD2. With V trimmed by 3 bases and J by 7 bases, 9 bases remained unmatched. The germline V gene has CDR1 SNHLY and CDR2 FYNNEI. The CDR3 totals 17 residues. The chain's CDR3 is CASSEGLAGGYGATQYF. The CDR3 coding sequence is TGTGCCAGCAGTGAGGGACTAGCGGGAGGCTATGGTGCGACCCAGTACTTC.

Concerning this clone: One end of the junction varies from germline; a read error may be responsible. CDR3 bases: TGTGCCAGCAGCCCAGCGGTAGGGGCCCCGCTGCACTTC. It translates to CASSPAVGAPLHF. V usage is TRBV9 and J usage is TRBJ2-7, with D perhaps assigned TRBD1 or TRBD2 (5 bases each). The CDR3 runs 13 residues. Germline-derived CDR1 and CDR2 are SGDLS and YYNGEE.

The rearrangement uses TRBV27 and TRBJ1-1; no clear D gene. Germline lookup yields CDR1 MNHEY and CDR2 SMNVEV (reference sequence). The CDR3 covers 15 residues. Deletions cut 1 base from V and 0 bases from J, with 9 bases between. The CDR3 DNA reads TGTGCCAGCAGTTTATTCCCGGGAATGAACACTGAAGCTTTCTTT. Protein sequence: CASSLFPGMNTEAFF.

This chain links TRBV27 with TRBJ1-2, with 8 bases identical to TRBD1. This CDR3 spans 14 amino acids. V trimming: 2 bases; J trimming: 13 bases; junction bases outside the gene matches: 12. From germline, CDR1 is MNHEY and CDR2 SMNVEV (reference sequence). CDR3 nucleotide sequence: TGTGCCAGCAGTTTAACCGCGGGTTTGGGGACAGGCACCTTC. It translates to CASSLTAGLGTGTF.

The rearrangement joins TRBV30 to TRBJ2-7; D might be TRBD2 (5 bases). V lost 2 bases, J lost 6 bases, and 5 bases lay in between. Germline V gene lookup returns CDR1 GTSNPN and CDR2 SVGIG (reference sequence). The CDR3 sequence is 10 residues long. In DNA form, the CDR3 reads TGTGCCTGGAGTCGGGGCGAGCAGTACTTC. As protein: CAWSRGEQYF.

The chain uses TRBV5-6 and TRBJ1-4; D unclear. This CDR3 is built from 15 residues. CDR1 is SGHDT and CDR2 is YYEEEE in the germline V gene. Trimming removed 0 bases from V and 4 bases from J, with 10 bases in between. The CDR3, as DNA: TGTGCCAGCAGCTTGGTTGCCGCGGGTAATGAAAAACTGTTTTTT. This encodes CASSLVAAGNEKLFF.

The rearrangement links TRBV6-5 to TRBJ1-5; a possible D gene is TRBD1 (5 bases). From germline, CDR1 is MNHEY and CDR2 SVGAGI. The CDR3 is 12 residues long. The V gene lost 3 bases and the J gene lost 6 bases, with 6 bases spanning the gap. CDR3 coding DNA: TGTGCCAGCAGTTATGGGGGTCAGCCCCAGCATTTT. Encoded protein: CASSYGGQPQHF.

The CDR3 region is CASSLDREGETQYF. CDR3 DNA sequence: TGTGCCAGCAGCTTAGACAGGGAAGGAGAGACCCAGTACTTC. The chain recombines TRBV11-1 with TRBJ2-5; perhaps TRBD1 as D (6 bases). The CDR3 consists of 14 residues. CDR1 SGHAT and CDR2 FQDESV come from the germline V gene (reference sequence). V lost 1 base and J lost 4, with 10 bases in between.

The chain combines TRBV10-3 with TRBJ2-3, with 7 bases that match TRBD1. Losses at the gene ends were 8 bases for V and 1 base for J; bases not matched to a gene: 0. This CDR3 region has 12 residues. Germline assignment: CDR1 ENHRY and CDR2 SYGVKD. CDR3: CAIGTGTDTQYF. The CDR3 DNA reads TGTGCCATCGGGACAGGCACAGATACGCAGTATTTT.